One sample yielded the 7 T cell receptor beta chains listed below, sequenced in a study of shared clonotypes between healthy human individuals. The assay was immunoSEQ multiplex PCR, and TCRdb's table has in-frame clones only and misses some. Among 700,000 or so clones, 72% were seen once, and the ten largest hold about 1.7%. The sample comprised memory CD4+ T cells sorted from blood. The subset was: CD45RA-negative fraction. These receptor sequences come from a woman in her twenties or thirties in good health.

The chain employs TRBV5-1 and TRBJ2-7; TRBD1 might be the D (6 bases). Looked up from germline, CDR1 is SGHRS and CDR2 is YFSETQ. V lost 6 bases and J 6 bases, leaving 16 bases between the germline ends. The CDR3 spans 13 residues. The CDR3 nucleotides are TGCGCCAGCACCAGGGACATCTCCCGCGAGCAGTACTTC. Residues: CASTRDISREQYF.

J is TRBJ1-5 and V is TRBV2; tentative D call: TRBD1 (5 bases). The CDR3 has 13 residues. V was pared by 7 bases and J by 10 bases, with 17 bases between. Germline CDR1 and CDR2: SNHLY and FYNNEI. The CDR3 sequence: CASTGERGHPQHF. The CDR3, as DNA: TGTGCCAGCACCGGGGAACGGGGCCATCCCCAGCATTTT.

In this sample, this clone turned up a few times. The same CDR3 arises from other DNA sequences in this sample as well. The chain carries TRBV19 and TRBJ2-1; 9 bases map to TRBD1. V was clipped by 5 bases and J by 4 bases; unmatched bases: 6. Germline V CDR1 and CDR2: LNHDA, SQIVND (reference sequence). The CDR3 loop spans 15 amino acids. The CDR3: CASSPRTGVYNEQFF. The CDR3 coding sequence is TGTGCCAGTAGTCCCCGGACAGGGGTTTACAATGAGCAGTTCTTC. The variable domain in full, completed from reference TRBV19 and TRBJ2-1, reads DGGITQSPKYLFRKEGQNVTLSCEQNLNHDAMYWYRQDPGQGLRLIYYSQIVNDFQKGDIAEGYSVSREKKESFPLTVTSAQKNPTAFYLCASSPRTGVYNEQFFGPGTRLTVL.

The chain links TRBV5-1 to TRBJ2-7; 13 nucleotides align to TRBD2. Unmatched junction bases numbered 3, after V lost 1 base and J lost 5 bases. The germline V gene has CDR1 SGHRS and CDR2 YFSETQ. The CDR3 extends over 15 amino acids. CDR3 region: CASSLLTSGRHEQYF. As DNA, the CDR3 is TGCGCCAGCAGCTTGCTGACTAGCGGGAGGCACGAGCAGTACTTC.

On this clone: Other DNA sequences in the same sample also yield this CDR3. The V and J genes are TRBV27 and TRBJ2-2; D is unclear. CDR3 length equals 14 residues. Trimming removed 5 bases at V and 0 bases at J, with 7 bases between. Germline V lookup: CDR1 MNHEY, CDR2 SMNVEV (reference sequence). The CDR3 loop is CASSLWANTGELFF. For the CDR3, the DNA is TGTGCCAGCAGTCTTTGGGCGAACACCGGGGAGCTGTTTTTT.

V and J are TRBV4-2 and TRBJ2-5; D may be TRBD1 (5 bases). The germline V and J ends were trimmed by 1 base and 9 bases, with 18 bases remaining between them. Germline V lookup: CDR1 LGHNA, CDR2 YNFKEQ. CDR3 size: 15 residues. The DNA of the CDR3 is TGTGCCAGCAGCCAAGCTTTGGGGCCCCGAACGGCCCAGTACTTC. Protein product: CASSQALGPRTAQYF.

The CDR3 spells CASSGDRGPGQPQHF. CDR3 coding DNA: TGTGCCAGCAGCGGGGACAGGGGGCCTGGTCAGCCCCAGCATTTT. The chain carries TRBV5-5 and TRBJ1-5; 12 nucleotides match TRBD1. The V gene's germline CDR1 is SGHKS and CDR2 YYEKEE (reference sequence). The CDR3 has 15 residues. The junction had 5 bases not matched to a gene; V was cut back by 4 bases and J by 6 bases.